This is a list of T cell receptor beta chains from one sample in a study of blood T cell repertoires in COVID-19. Generated by immunoSEQ multiplex PCR, the TCRdb table keeps only in-frame clones and is missing some. Of 60,000 to 95,000 clones in the sample, approximately 86% were seen once. The sequenced sample consisted of peripheral blood. The receptors shown here come from a woman between 50 and 59 years old with acute or convalescent COVID-19. CDR3s include the opening cysteine and the closing phenylalanine or tryptophan. The order of the fields is J gene, V gene, clone size, D gene, CDR3 protein, CDR3 DNA. A D gene is named only where the DNA matches it firmly. The size field is filled for only some rows; it gives once, few, many or a size class.

j_gene: TRBJ1-5; v_gene: TRBV19; abundance: .; d_gene: .; CDR3aa: CASSLDRNSNQPQHF; CDR3nt: TGTGCCAGTAGCCTAGACCGAAACAGCAATCAGCCCCAGCATTTT
j_gene: TRBJ1-3; v_gene: TRBV9; abundance: once; d_gene: TRBD1; CDR3aa: CASSLQGQSGNTIYF; CDR3nt: TGTGCCAGCAGCTTACAGGGACAGTCTGGAAACACCATATATTTT
j_gene: TRBJ1-2; v_gene: TRBV6-4; abundance: .; d_gene: .; CDR3aa: CASSPSPGVYGYTF; CDR3nt: TGTGCCAGCAGTCCCTCCCCGGGGGTTTATGGCTACACCTTC
j_gene: TRBJ1-3; v_gene: TRBV19; abundance: .; d_gene: .; CDR3aa: CASTSGLGTAGNTIYF; CDR3nt: TGTGCCAGTACCTCGGGACTAGGGACCGCTGGAAACACCATATATTTT
j_gene: TRBJ1-1; v_gene: TRBV6-5; abundance: .; d_gene: TRBD1; CDR3aa: CATTGFGTEAFF; CDR3nt: TGTGCCACGACAGGGTTTGGGACTGAAGCTTTCTTT
j_gene: TRBJ2-1; v_gene: TRBV4-1; abundance: .; d_gene: .; CDR3aa: CASSLDRGGYEQFF; CDR3nt: TGCGCCAGCAGCCTAGACAGGGGAGGGTATGAGCAGTTCTTC
j_gene: TRBJ1-6; v_gene: TRBV7-8; abundance: .; d_gene: .; CDR3aa: CASSRLQGTPTPLHF; CDR3nt: TGTGCCAGCAGTCGATTACAGGGAACCCCGACCCCCCTCCACTTT
j_gene: TRBJ1-6; v_gene: TRBV5-1; abundance: .; d_gene: TRBD1; CDR3aa: CASSRDRGAPLHF; CDR3nt: TGCGCCAGCAGCCGGGACAGGGGCGCACCCCTCCACTTT
j_gene: TRBJ1-1; v_gene: TRBV3-1/TRBV3-2; abundance: .; d_gene: .; CDR3aa: CASSSLGVNTEAFF; CDR3nt: TGTGCCAGCAGCAGTCTGGGAGTGAACACTGAAGCTTTCTTT
j_gene: TRBJ1-5; v_gene: TRBV24-1; abundance: .; d_gene: .; CDR3aa: CAIPGNQPQHF; CDR3nt: TGTGCCATCCCGGGCAATCAGCCCCAGCATTTT
j_gene: TRBJ1-6; v_gene: TRBV19; abundance: .; d_gene: .; CDR3aa: CASTLGNRENSPLHF; CDR3nt: TGTGCCAGTACCCTGGGGAACAGGGAGAATTCACCCCTCCACTTT
j_gene: TRBJ2-1; v_gene: TRBV4-3; abundance: .; d_gene: TRBD2; CDR3aa: CASSQFGLAGINEQFF; CDR3nt: TGCGCCAGCAGCCAATTCGGACTAGCGGGGATTAATGAGCAGTTCTTC
j_gene: TRBJ2-2; v_gene: TRBV7-3; abundance: few; d_gene: .; CDR3aa: CASSPRGLGANTGELFF; CDR3nt: TGTGCCAGCAGCCCAAGGGGGTTGGGGGCGAACACCGGGGAGCTGTTTTTT
j_gene: TRBJ2-5; v_gene: TRBV19; abundance: .; d_gene: .; CDR3aa: CASSRQGGETQYF; CDR3nt: TGTGCCAGTAGTAGACAGGGAGGAGAGACCCAGTACTTC
j_gene: TRBJ1-1; v_gene: TRBV5-1; abundance: .; d_gene: TRBD1; CDR3aa: CASSLNGAGGGRNTEAFF; CDR3nt: TGCGCCAGCAGCCTTAACGGCGCAGGGGGCGGCAGGAACACTGAAGCTTTCTTT
j_gene: TRBJ2-7; v_gene: TRBV28; abundance: once; d_gene: .; CDR3aa: CASSYDSSYEQYF; CDR3nt: TGTGCCAGCAGCTACGACAGCTCCTACGAGCAGTACTTC
j_gene: TRBJ1-2; v_gene: TRBV3-1/TRBV3-2; abundance: .; d_gene: TRBD1; CDR3aa: CASSYHRGGYTF; CDR3nt: TGTGCCAGCAGCTACCACAGGGGTGGCTACACCTTC
j_gene: TRBJ1-1; v_gene: TRBV7-9; abundance: once; d_gene: .; CDR3aa: CASSLNRNTEAFF; CDR3nt: TGTGCCAGCAGCTTGAACAGAAACACTGAAGCTTTCTTT
j_gene: TRBJ1-3; v_gene: TRBV18; abundance: .; d_gene: TRBD1; CDR3aa: CASSAGTGNTIYF; CDR3nt: TGTGCCAGCTCGGCCGGGACAGGGAACACCATATATTTT
j_gene: TRBJ2-6; v_gene: TRBV5-1; abundance: .; d_gene: TRBD1; CDR3aa: CASKDRASSSGANVLTF; CDR3nt: TGCGCCAGCAAGGACAGGGCTTCATCCTCTGGGGCCAACGTCCTGACTTTC
j_gene: TRBJ1-5; v_gene: TRBV10-3; abundance: few; d_gene: TRBD1; CDR3aa: CAISDYTGGGQPQHF; CDR3nt: TGTGCCATCAGTGATTATACAGGGGGCGGTCAGCCCCAGCATTTT
j_gene: TRBJ2-1; v_gene: TRBV18; abundance: .; d_gene: TRBD1; CDR3aa: CASSSGQGGYNEQFF; CDR3nt: TGTGCCAGCTCATCGGGACAGGGGGGGTACAATGAGCAGTTCTTC
j_gene: TRBJ1-6; v_gene: TRBV2; abundance: .; d_gene: TRBD1; CDR3aa: CASSDFRGQGSSPLHF; CDR3nt: TGTGCCAGCAGTGATTTCCGGGGACAGGGAAGTTCACCCCTCCACTTT
j_gene: TRBJ2-7; v_gene: TRBV6-5; abundance: .; d_gene: .; CDR3aa: CASREDPYEQYF; CDR3nt: TGTGCCAGCAGGGAGGATCCCTACGAGCAGTACTTC
j_gene: TRBJ2-7; v_gene: TRBV5-1; abundance: .; d_gene: TRBD2; CDR3aa: CASSVWSAGGSYEQYF; CDR3nt: TGCGCCAGCAGCGTTTGGAGCGCGGGAGGATCCTACGAGCAGTACTTC
j_gene: TRBJ1-2; v_gene: TRBV28; abundance: .; d_gene: .; CDR3aa: CASRRTRPYYGYTF; CDR3nt: TGTGCCAGCAGACGCACGCGTCCCTACTATGGCTACACCTTC
j_gene: TRBJ2-2; v_gene: TRBV5-1; abundance: .; d_gene: TRBD1; CDR3aa: CASSQDRKNTGELFF; CDR3nt: TGCGCCAGCAGCCAGGACAGGAAGAACACCGGGGAGCTGTTTTTT
j_gene: TRBJ1-6; v_gene: TRBV18; abundance: once; d_gene: TRBD1; CDR3aa: CASSRDRANSPLHF; CDR3nt: TGTGCCAGCTCACGGGACAGGGCGAATTCACCCCTCCACTTT
j_gene: TRBJ1-2; v_gene: TRBV9; abundance: .; d_gene: TRBD1; CDR3aa: CASSVGGTGTGYYTF; CDR3nt: TGTGCCAGCAGCGTAGGGGGGACCGGGACAGGGTATTACACCTTC
j_gene: TRBJ2-3; v_gene: TRBV27; abundance: .; d_gene: .; CDR3aa: CATLIGNTQYF; CDR3nt: TGTGCCACCCTGATCGGGAATACGCAGTATTTT
j_gene: TRBJ1-3; v_gene: TRBV4-1; abundance: few; d_gene: .; CDR3aa: CASSQDRSLSIYF; CDR3nt: TGCGCCAGCAGCCAAGATCGAAGCCTCTCCATATATTTT
j_gene: TRBJ1-1; v_gene: TRBV5-1; abundance: .; d_gene: .; CDR3aa: CASSLDPGPTEAFF; CDR3nt: TGCGCCAGCAGCTTGGACCCAGGGCCGACTGAAGCTTTCTTT
j_gene: TRBJ2-1; v_gene: TRBV5-4; abundance: .; d_gene: .; CDR3aa: CASSLGGVSYNEQFF; CDR3nt: TGTGCCAGCAGCTTGGGCGGGGTTTCCTACAATGAGCAGTTCTTC
j_gene: TRBJ1-3; v_gene: TRBV29-1; abundance: .; d_gene: TRBD1; CDR3aa: CSVPGTGNSGNTIYF; CDR3nt: TGCAGCGTTCCCGGGACAGGGAACTCTGGAAACACCATATATTTT
j_gene: TRBJ2-3; v_gene: TRBV5-1; abundance: .; d_gene: .; CDR3aa: CASSLRFREDGTDTQYF; CDR3nt: TGCGCCAGCAGCTTGCGTTTTAGGGAGGACGGCACAGATACGCAGTATTTT
j_gene: TRBJ2-3; v_gene: TRBV18; abundance: .; d_gene: .; CDR3aa: CASSTVKLRGDTQYF; CDR3nt: TGTGCCAGCTCAACAGTCAAACTTCGGGGGGATACGCAGTATTTT
j_gene: TRBJ1-2; v_gene: TRBV28; abundance: .; d_gene: .; CDR3aa: CASSSGQNSVYTF; CDR3nt: TGTGCCAGCAGTTCGGGACAAAATAGTGTCTACACCTTC
j_gene: TRBJ1-5; v_gene: TRBV18; abundance: .; d_gene: .; CDR3aa: CASSLHQGWDQPQHF; CDR3nt: TGTGCCAGCTCATTACACCAGGGATGGGATCAGCCCCAGCATTTT
j_gene: TRBJ2-3; v_gene: TRBV7-3; abundance: .; d_gene: .; CDR3aa: CASSPGGTDTQYF; CDR3nt: TGTGCCAGCAGCCCGGGTGGGACAGATACGCAGTATTTT
j_gene: TRBJ1-3; v_gene: TRBV7-3; abundance: .; d_gene: .; CDR3aa: CASSLGTSGNTIYF; CDR3nt: TGTGCCAGCAGCCTCGGGACTTCAGGAAACACCATATATTTT
j_gene: TRBJ2-1; v_gene: TRBV3-1/TRBV3-2; abundance: .; d_gene: TRBD1; CDR3aa: CASSQGRGQRYNEQFF; CDR3nt: TGTGCCAGCAGCCAAGGCAGGGGGCAAAGGTACAATGAGCAGTTCTTC
j_gene: TRBJ2-5; v_gene: TRBV7-3; abundance: .; d_gene: .; CDR3aa: CASSFLGHRQETQYF; CDR3nt: TGTGCCAGCAGCTTCTTGGGACACCGCCAAGAGACCCAGTACTTC
j_gene: TRBJ1-6; v_gene: TRBV3-1/TRBV3-2; abundance: once; d_gene: .; CDR3aa: CASSPKHKSYNSPLHF; CDR3nt: TGTGCCAGCAGCCCGAAACACAAGTCCTATAATTCACCCCTCCACTTT
j_gene: TRBJ1-6; v_gene: TRBV4-1; abundance: .; d_gene: .; CDR3aa: CASSQTALTRSPLHF; CDR3nt: TGCGCCAGCAGCCAAACTGCCCTTACTCGGTCACCCCTCCACTTT
j_gene: TRBJ1-2; v_gene: TRBV18; abundance: .; d_gene: .; CDR3aa: CASSPPGPQYGYTF; CDR3nt: TGTGCCAGCTCACCACCTGGCCCCCAGTATGGCTACACCTTC
j_gene: TRBJ2-2; v_gene: TRBV19; abundance: .; d_gene: .; CDR3aa: CASSIRSGTNTGELFF; CDR3nt: TGTGCCAGTAGTATTCGTTCTGGGACTAACACCGGGGAGCTGTTTTTT
j_gene: TRBJ2-7; v_gene: TRBV20-1; abundance: .; d_gene: TRBD1; CDR3aa: CSASFRDRASYEQYF; CDR3nt: TGCAGTGCTAGTTTCCGGGACAGGGCCTCCTACGAGCAGTACTTC
j_gene: TRBJ2-7; v_gene: TRBV27; abundance: .; d_gene: TRBD2; CDR3aa: CASRPGLAGIYEQYF; CDR3nt: TGTGCCAGCAGACCTGGACTAGCGGGAATCTACGAGCAGTACTTC
j_gene: TRBJ1-4; v_gene: TRBV5-6; abundance: .; d_gene: TRBD1; CDR3aa: CASSMTGRWGEKLFF; CDR3nt: TGTGCCAGCAGTATGACAGGGAGATGGGGTGAAAAACTGTTTTTT
j_gene: TRBJ1-1; v_gene: TRBV4-1; abundance: .; d_gene: TRBD1; CDR3aa: CASSQVTGQIKNTEAFF; CDR3nt: TGCGCCAGCAGCCAAGTCACGGGACAGATCAAGAACACTGAAGCTTTCTTT
j_gene: TRBJ2-7; v_gene: TRBV5-6; abundance: .; d_gene: TRBD1; CDR3aa: CASSSVGTGYPFYEQYF; CDR3nt: TGTGCCAGCAGCTCGGTGGGGACAGGGTACCCTTTTTACGAGCAGTACTTC
j_gene: TRBJ1-3; v_gene: TRBV11-2; abundance: .; d_gene: .; CDR3aa: CASSLNLVSGNTIYF; CDR3nt: TGTGCCAGCAGCTTAAATCTCGTCTCTGGAAACACCATATATTTT
j_gene: TRBJ2-2; v_gene: TRBV4-1; abundance: .; d_gene: TRBD2; CDR3aa: CASRLAGGINTGELFF; CDR3nt: TGCGCCAGCAGATTAGCGGGGGGGATTAACACCGGGGAGCTGTTTTTT
j_gene: TRBJ2-1; v_gene: TRBV6-5; abundance: .; d_gene: TRBD1; CDR3aa: CASSYPDRARSEQFF; CDR3nt: TGTGCCAGCAGTTACCCGGACAGGGCCAGGAGTGAGCAGTTCTTC
j_gene: TRBJ2-5; v_gene: TRBV4-1; abundance: .; d_gene: .; CDR3aa: CASSQGGGQGGYETQYF; CDR3nt: TGCGCCAGCAGCCAAGGTGGGGGGCAGGGGGGCTACGAGACCCAGTACTTC
j_gene: TRBJ2-1; v_gene: TRBV29-1; abundance: .; d_gene: TRBD1; CDR3aa: CSQKQGGGEQFF; CDR3nt: TGCAGCCAGAAACAGGGGGGAGGTGAGCAGTTCTTC
j_gene: TRBJ2-5; v_gene: TRBV19; abundance: .; d_gene: TRBD2; CDR3aa: CASGSGGQETQYF; CDR3nt: TGTGCCAGTGGATCGGGGGGGCAAGAGACCCAGTACTTC
j_gene: TRBJ1-1; v_gene: TRBV5-1; abundance: .; d_gene: .; CDR3aa: CASSLARGGPPKAFF; CDR3nt: TGCGCCAGCAGCTTGGCGAGGGGGGGCCCCCCTAAAGCTTTCTTT
j_gene: TRBJ1-1; v_gene: TRBV18; abundance: once; d_gene: .; CDR3aa: CASSALYTEAFF; CDR3nt: TGTGCCAGCTCGGCTCTTTACACTGAAGCTTTCTTT